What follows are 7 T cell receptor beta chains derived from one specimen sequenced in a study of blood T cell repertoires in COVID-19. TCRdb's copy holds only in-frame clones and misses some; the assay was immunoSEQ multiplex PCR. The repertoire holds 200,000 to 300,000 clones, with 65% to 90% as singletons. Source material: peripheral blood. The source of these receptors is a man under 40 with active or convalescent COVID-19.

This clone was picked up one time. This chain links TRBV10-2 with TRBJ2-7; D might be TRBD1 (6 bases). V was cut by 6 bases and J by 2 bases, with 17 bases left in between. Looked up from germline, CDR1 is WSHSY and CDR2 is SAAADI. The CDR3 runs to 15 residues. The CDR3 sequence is CASRARAGATYEQYF. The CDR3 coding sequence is TGCGCCAGCAGGGCAAGGGCAGGGGCAACCTACGAGCAGTACTTC.

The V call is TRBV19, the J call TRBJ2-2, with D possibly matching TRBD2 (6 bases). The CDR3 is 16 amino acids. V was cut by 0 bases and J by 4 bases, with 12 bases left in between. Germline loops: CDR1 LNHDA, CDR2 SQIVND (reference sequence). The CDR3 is CASSIDGGVSTGELFF. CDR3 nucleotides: TGTGCCAGTAGTATAGACGGCGGGGTGAGCACCGGGGAGCTGTTTTTT.

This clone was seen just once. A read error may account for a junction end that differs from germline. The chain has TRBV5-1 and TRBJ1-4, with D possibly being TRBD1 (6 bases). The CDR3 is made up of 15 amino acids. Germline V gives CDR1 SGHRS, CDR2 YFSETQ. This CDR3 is CASSLAAGGSEKLFF. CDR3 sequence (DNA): TGCGCCAGCAGTTTGGCGGCGGGGGGCTCAGAAAAACTGTTTTTT.

CDR3 DNA: TGTGCCAGCAGCCAAGACCCGGGACTAGCGGGGGGACCGCAGTATTTT. Its translation is CASSQDPGLAGGPQYF. The chain uses TRBV3-1 (or the pseudogene TRBV3-2) and TRBJ2-3; TRBD2 matches at 15 bases. The CDR3 runs 16 residues. The V and J ends lost 0 bases and 10 bases, in that order; junction bases with no gene match: 5. Germline CDR1 is LGHDT and CDR2 is YNNKEL (reference sequence).

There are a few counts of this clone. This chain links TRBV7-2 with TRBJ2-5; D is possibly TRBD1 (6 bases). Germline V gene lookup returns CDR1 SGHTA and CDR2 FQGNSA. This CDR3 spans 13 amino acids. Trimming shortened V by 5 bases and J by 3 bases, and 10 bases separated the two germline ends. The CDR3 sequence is CASSRRTEETQYF. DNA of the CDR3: TGTGCCAGCAGCCGACGGACAGAAGAGACCCAGTACTTC.

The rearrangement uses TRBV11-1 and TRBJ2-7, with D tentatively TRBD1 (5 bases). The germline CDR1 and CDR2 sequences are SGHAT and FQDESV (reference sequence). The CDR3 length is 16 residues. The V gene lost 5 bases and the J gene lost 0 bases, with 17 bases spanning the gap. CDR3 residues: CASSPRSPGISYEQYF. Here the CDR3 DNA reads TGTGCCAGCAGCCCAAGGTCACCAGGGATCTCCTACGAGCAGTACTTC.

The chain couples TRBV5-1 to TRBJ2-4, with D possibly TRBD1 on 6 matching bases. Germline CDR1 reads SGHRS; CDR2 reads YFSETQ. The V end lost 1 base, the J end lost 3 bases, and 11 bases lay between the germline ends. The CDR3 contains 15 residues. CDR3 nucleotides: TGCGCCAGCAGCTTGACAGGGAGTGGCAAAAACATTCAGTACTTC. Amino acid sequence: CASSLTGSGKNIQYF.